The 13 T cell receptor beta chains listed next were all sequenced from one sample in a study of blood T cell repertoires in COVID-19. The table came from immunoSEQ multiplex PCR; TCRdb's copy has only in-frame clones and leaves some out. This sample has more than 350,000 clones; around nine tenths occur once, and the top ten carry 1.4% to 1.5%. The sample consisted of PBMCs or T cells enriched from blood (not recorded which). The receptors derive from a woman aged 18 to 35 who had been exposed to COVID-19.

V gene TRBV28 combines with J gene TRBJ2-7; D might be TRBD1 (6 bases). V was cut by 1 base and J by 10 bases, with 14 bases left in between. This CDR3 region has 13 residues. Germline V gene sequence: CDR1 MDHEN, CDR2 SYDVKM. CDR3 nucleotide sequence: TGTGCCAGCAGTTTATATACCCCGGGACAACAGTACTTC. This codes for CASSLYTPGQQYF.

This clone appeared a few times. This rearrangement joins TRBV5-4 to TRBJ2-1; 10 nucleotides agree with TRBD1. J gave up 0 bases and V 8 bases, and 14 bases lay outside the gene matches. The CDR3 covers 18 residues. Germline CDR1 reads SGHNT; CDR2 reads YYREEE (reference sequence). The DNA for the CDR3 is TGTGCCAGTCACCTGGGACAGGGGAAAAGATCCTCCTACAATGAGCAGTTCTTC. Translated, it gives CASHLGQGKRSSYNEQFF.

This clone is a singleton in its sample. The J gene is TRBJ2-5, the V gene TRBV7-6; 12 bases line up with TRBD2. CDR1 is SGHVS and CDR2 is FNYEAQ in the germline V gene. This CDR3 is built from 14 residues. The ends lost 6 bases at V and 2 bases at J; junction bases unmatched: 1. The CDR3 bases are TGTGCCAGCAGTACTAGCGGGGGGCAAGAGACCCAGTACTTC. Translation: CASSTSGGQETQYF.

The rearrangement joins TRBV10-2 to TRBJ2-7, with 8 bases that match TRBD1. This CDR3 has 16 amino acids. Looked up from germline, CDR1 is WSHSY and CDR2 is SAAADI. Trimming cost V 0 bases and J 6 bases; bases outside gene matches: 10. CDR3 DNA: TGCGCCAGCAGTGAGTCGGGTGGACAGGGAGTGTTCGAGCAGTACTTC. This gives the protein CASSESGGQGVFEQYF.

The CDR3 sequence is CATSRDLGPGGETQYF. The CDR3 DNA is TGTGCCACCAGCAGAGATCTCGGTCCGGGAGGAGAGACCCAGTACTTC. V usage is TRBV15 and J usage is TRBJ2-5; 7 bases match TRBD2. The CDR3 contains 16 residues. Germline-derived CDR1 and CDR2 are LNHNV and YYDKDF (reference sequence). Unmatched junction bases numbered 8, after V lost 0 bases and J lost 4 bases.

The V gene is TRBV7-9, the J gene TRBJ1-1; no firm D call. This CDR3 has 14 residues. The V gene's germline CDR1 is SEHNR and CDR2 FQNEAQ (reference sequence). Deletions cut 5 bases from V and 2 bases from J, with 12 bases between. For the CDR3, the DNA is TGTGCCAGCAGCCTAGGGTACGGTAACACTGAAGCTTTCTTT. Amino acids: CASSLGYGNTEAFF.

This clone was found once. V gene TRBV7-9 combines with J gene TRBJ2-1; 10 bases match TRBD2. The CDR3 totals 15 residues. Germline CDR1 is SEHNR and CDR2 is FQNEAQ (reference sequence). The ends lost 2 bases at V and 6 bases at J; junction bases unmatched: 4. This chain's CDR3 is CASSLLSGRGNEQFF. In DNA form, the CDR3 reads TGTGCCAGCAGCTTATTGAGCGGGAGGGGCAATGAGCAGTTCTTC.

CDR3 nucleotides: TGTGCCAGCAGTGAAAGGTCAGGGGGCCAGTACTTC. This translates into CASSERSGGQYF. V usage is TRBV6-1 and J usage is TRBJ2-7, with 8 nucleotides matching TRBD1. V dropped 2 bases and J dropped 10; count of bases not matched to a gene: 4. The CDR3 sequence is 12 residues long. Germline CDR1 reads MNHNS; CDR2 reads SASEGT.

The gene calls are TRBV4-2 and TRBJ2-3; perhaps TRBD1 as D (6 bases). Germline values: CDR1 LGHNA, CDR2 YNFKEQ. V gave up 0 bases and J gave up 5 bases, with 15 bases separating them. The CDR3 totals 16 residues. The CDR3 nucleotides are TGTGCCAGCAGCCAAGAAATACAGGGAGTGGAAGATACGCAGTATTTT. Its protein is CASSQEIQGVEDTQYF.

This rearrangement joins TRBV10-3 to TRBJ1-3; TRBD1 might be the D (5 bases). V was cut by 0 bases and J by 2 bases, with 14 bases left in between. The germline V gene encodes CDR1 ENHRY and CDR2 SYGVKD. This CDR3 comprises 17 residues. The CDR3: CAISESEGAQTGNTIYF. In nucleotides, the CDR3 is TGTGCCATCAGTGAGTCGGAAGGGGCGCAAACTGGAAACACCATATATTTT.

The J gene is TRBJ2-2, the V gene TRBV18, with TRBD1 as a possible D gene (7 bases). V lost 6 bases and J 6 bases, leaving 20 bases between the germline ends. CDR1 is KGHSH and CDR2 is LQKENI in the germline V gene. CDR3 length: 16 amino acids. The CDR3, as DNA: TGTGCCAGCTCCGCACGTGCGGGACAGCTGGCCGGGGAGCTGTTTTTT. Translation: CASSARAGQLAGELFF.

The DNA for the CDR3 is TGCGCCAGCAGCCAGCCTACTAGGGGGAGCTCCTACAATGAGCAGTTCTTC. It translates to CASSQPTRGSSYNEQFF. The chain joins TRBV4-1 to TRBJ2-1; tentatively, D is TRBD1 (6 bases). Trimming took off 3 bases at V and 0 bases at J, with 15 bases between the two ends. This CDR3 is built from 17 residues. Germline V lookup: CDR1 MGHRA, CDR2 YSYEKL.

The genes are TRBV5-1 and TRBJ2-7, with TRBD1 matching 9 bases. The V gene's germline CDR1 is SGHRS and CDR2 YFSETQ. The CDR3 runs 14 residues. The V and J ends lost 3 bases and 4 bases, in that order; junction bases with no gene match: 5. The DNA of the CDR3 is TGCGCCAGCAGCTATCAACAGGGGGCATACGAGCAGTACTTC. This translates into CASSYQQGAYEQYF.